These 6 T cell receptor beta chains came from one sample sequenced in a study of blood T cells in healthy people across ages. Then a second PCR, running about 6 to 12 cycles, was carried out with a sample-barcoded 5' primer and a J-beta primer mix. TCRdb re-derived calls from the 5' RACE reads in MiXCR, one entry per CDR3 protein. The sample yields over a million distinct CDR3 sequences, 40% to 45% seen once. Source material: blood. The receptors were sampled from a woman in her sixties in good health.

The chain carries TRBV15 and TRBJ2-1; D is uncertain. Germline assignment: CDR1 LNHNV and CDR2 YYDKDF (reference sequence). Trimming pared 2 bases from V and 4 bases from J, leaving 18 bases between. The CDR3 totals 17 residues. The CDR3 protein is CATSRKPLGGRYNEQFF. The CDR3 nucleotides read TGTGCCACCAGCAGAAAACCTTTGGGCGGCCGGTACAATGAGCAGTTCTTC.

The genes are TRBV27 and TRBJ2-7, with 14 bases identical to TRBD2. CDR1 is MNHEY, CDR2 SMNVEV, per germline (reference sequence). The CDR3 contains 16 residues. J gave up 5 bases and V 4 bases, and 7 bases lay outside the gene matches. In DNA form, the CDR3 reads TGTGCCAGCAGTTCCCCCGGGACTAGCGGGAGAAACGAGCAGTACTTC. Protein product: CASSSPGTSGRNEQYF.

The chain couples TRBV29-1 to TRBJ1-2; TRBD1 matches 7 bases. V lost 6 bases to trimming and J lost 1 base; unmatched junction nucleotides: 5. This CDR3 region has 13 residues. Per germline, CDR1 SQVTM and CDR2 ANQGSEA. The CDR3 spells CSVWDSINYGYTF. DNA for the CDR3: TGCAGCGTATGGGACAGTATTAACTATGGCTACACCTTC. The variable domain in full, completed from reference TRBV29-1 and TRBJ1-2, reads SAVISQKPSRDICQRGTSLTIQCQVDSQVTMMFWYRQQPGQSLTLIATANQGSEATYESGFVIDKFPISRPNLTFSTLTVSNMSPEDSSIYLCSVWDSINYGYTFGSGTRLTVV.

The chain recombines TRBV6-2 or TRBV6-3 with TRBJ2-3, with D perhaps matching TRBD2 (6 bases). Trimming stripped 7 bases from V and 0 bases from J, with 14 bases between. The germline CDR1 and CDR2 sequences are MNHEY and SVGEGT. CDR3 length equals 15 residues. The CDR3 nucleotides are TGTGCCAGCAAACGGAGGGCAGCTAGCACAGATACGCAGTATTTT. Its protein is CASKRRAASTDTQYF.

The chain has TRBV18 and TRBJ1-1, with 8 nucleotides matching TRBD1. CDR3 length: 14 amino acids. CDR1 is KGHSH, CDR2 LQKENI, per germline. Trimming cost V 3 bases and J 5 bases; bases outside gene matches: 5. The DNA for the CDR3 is TGTGCCAGCTCACCCGGACAGGGAAAAACTGAAGCTTTCTTT. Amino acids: CASSPGQGKTEAFF.

This CDR3 is CASSLDREQPQHF. The CDR3, as DNA: TGCGCCAGCAGCTTGGACAGAGAACAGCCCCAGCATTTT. This chain connects TRBV5-1 to TRBJ1-5, with D unresolved. Germline V gives CDR1 SGHRS, CDR2 YFSETQ. Trimming took off 0 bases at V and 7 bases at J, with 8 bases between the two ends. The CDR3 extends over 13 amino acids. The full variable domain, rest sourced from reference TRBV5-1 and TRBJ1-5, is KAGVTQTPRYLIKTRGQQVTLSCSPISGHRSVSWYQQTPGQGLQFLFEYFSETQRNKGNFPGRFSGRQFSNSRSEMNVSTLELGDSALYLCASSLDREQPQHFGDGTRLSIL.